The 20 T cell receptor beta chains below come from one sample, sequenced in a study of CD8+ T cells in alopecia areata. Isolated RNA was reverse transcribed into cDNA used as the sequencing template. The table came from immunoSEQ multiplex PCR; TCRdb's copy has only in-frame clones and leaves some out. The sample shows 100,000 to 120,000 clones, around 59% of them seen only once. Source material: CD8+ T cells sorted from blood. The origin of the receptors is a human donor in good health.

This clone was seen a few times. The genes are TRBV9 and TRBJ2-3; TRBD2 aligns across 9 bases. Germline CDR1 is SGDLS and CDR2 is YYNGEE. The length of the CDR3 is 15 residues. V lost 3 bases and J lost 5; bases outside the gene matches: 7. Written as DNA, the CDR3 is TGTGCCAGCAGCGCCGCGGGACTAGCAATAGATACGCAGTATTTT. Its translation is CASSAAGLAIDTQYF.

Written as DNA, the CDR3 is TGTGCCAGCAGACGGGACAGGGGAGGTGAGCAGTTCTTC. Protein product: CASRRDRGGEQFF. The chain is built from TRBV7-8 and TRBJ2-1, with TRBD1 matching 10 bases. The CDR3 spans 13 residues. The germline gives CDR1 SGHVS, CDR2 FQNEAQ. Germline trimming cut 6 bases from V and 9 bases from J; bases unmatched to any gene: 5.

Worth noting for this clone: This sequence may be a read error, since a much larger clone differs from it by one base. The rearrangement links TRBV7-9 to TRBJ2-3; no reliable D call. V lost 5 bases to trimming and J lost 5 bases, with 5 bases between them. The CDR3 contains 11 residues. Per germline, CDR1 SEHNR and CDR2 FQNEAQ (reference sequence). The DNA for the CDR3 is TGTGCCAGCAGCGTAGGAGATACGCAGTATTTT. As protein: CASSVGDTQYF.

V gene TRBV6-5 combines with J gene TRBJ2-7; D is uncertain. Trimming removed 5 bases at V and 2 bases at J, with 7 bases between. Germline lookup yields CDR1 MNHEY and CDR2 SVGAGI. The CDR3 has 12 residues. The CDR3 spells CASSHGTYEQYF. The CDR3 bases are TGTGCCAGCAGTCACGGTACCTACGAGCAGTACTTC.

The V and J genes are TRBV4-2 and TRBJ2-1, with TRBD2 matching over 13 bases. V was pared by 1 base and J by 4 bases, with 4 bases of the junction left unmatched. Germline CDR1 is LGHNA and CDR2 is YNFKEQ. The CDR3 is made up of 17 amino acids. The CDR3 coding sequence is TGTGCCAGCAGCCAAGTTGGACTAGCGGGGGATTACAATGAGCAGTTCTTC. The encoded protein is CASSQVGLAGDYNEQFF.

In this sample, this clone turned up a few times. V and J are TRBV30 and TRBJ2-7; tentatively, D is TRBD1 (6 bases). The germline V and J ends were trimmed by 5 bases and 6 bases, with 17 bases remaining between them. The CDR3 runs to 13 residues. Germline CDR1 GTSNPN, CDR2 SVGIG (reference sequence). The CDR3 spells CAWDTGSAGEQYF. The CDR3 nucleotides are TGTGCCTGGGATACAGGGTCCGCGGGCGAGCAGTACTTC.

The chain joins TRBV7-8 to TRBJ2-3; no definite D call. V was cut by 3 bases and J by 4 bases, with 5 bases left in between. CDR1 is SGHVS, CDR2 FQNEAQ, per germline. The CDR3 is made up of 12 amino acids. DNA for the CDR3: TGTGCCAGCAGCTTCCGGCCAGATACGCAGTATTTT. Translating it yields CASSFRPDTQYF.

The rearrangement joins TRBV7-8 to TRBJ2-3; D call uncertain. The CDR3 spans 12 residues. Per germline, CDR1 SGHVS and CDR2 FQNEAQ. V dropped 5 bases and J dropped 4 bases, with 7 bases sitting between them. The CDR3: CASSPAPDTQYF. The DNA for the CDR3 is TGTGCCAGCAGCCCGGCCCCAGATACGCAGTATTTT.

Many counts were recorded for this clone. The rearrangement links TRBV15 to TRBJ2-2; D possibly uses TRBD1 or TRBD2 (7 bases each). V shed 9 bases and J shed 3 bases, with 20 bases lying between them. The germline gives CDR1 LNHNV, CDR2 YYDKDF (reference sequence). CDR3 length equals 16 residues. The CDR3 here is CATRLREGTDTGELFF. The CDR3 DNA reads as TGTGCCACGAGGCTTAGGGAGGGGACAGACACCGGGGAGCTGTTTTTT.

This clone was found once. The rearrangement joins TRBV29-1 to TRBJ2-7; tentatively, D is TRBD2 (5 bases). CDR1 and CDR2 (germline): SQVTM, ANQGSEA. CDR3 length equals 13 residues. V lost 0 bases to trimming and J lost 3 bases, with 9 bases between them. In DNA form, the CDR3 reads TGCAGCGTTGAAGATCTTGAGGGCTACGAGCAGTACTTC. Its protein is CSVEDLEGYEQYF.

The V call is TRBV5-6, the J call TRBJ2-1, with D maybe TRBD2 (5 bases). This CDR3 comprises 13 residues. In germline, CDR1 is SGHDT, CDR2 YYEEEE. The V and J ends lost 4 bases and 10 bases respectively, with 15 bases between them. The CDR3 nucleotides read TGTGCCAGCAGCAGTGGACTTGTCGGCGAGCAGTTCTTC. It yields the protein CASSSGLVGEQFF.

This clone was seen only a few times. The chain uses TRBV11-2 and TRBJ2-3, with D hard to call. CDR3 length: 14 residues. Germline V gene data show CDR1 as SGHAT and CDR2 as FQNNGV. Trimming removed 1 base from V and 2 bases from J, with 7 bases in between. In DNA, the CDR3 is TGTGCCAGCAGCTTAGTAGTCCTCACAGATACGCAGTATTTT. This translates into CASSLVVLTDTQYF.

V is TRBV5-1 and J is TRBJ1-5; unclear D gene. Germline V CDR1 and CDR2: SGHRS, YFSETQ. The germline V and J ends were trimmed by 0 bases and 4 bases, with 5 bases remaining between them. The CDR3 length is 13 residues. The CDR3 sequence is CASSLGANQPQHF. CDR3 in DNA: TGCGCCAGCAGCTTGGGAGCGAATCAGCCCCAGCATTTT.

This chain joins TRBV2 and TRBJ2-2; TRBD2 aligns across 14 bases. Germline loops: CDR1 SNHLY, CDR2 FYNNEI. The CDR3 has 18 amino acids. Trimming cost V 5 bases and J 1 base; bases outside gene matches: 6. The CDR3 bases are TGTGCCAGCAGTCGCGGACTAGCGGGGGGCCAGAACACCGGGGAGCTGTTTTTT. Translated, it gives CASSRGLAGGQNTGELFF.

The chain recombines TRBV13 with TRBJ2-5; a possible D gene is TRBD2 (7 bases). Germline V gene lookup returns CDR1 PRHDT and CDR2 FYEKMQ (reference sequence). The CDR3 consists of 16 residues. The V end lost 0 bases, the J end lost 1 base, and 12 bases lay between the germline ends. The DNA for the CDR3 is TGTGCCAGCAGCTTAGGGGCGGGGGCCTCCCAAGAGACCCAGTACTTC. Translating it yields CASSLGAGASQETQYF.

The CDR3 DNA reads as TGTGCCAGCAGAATCGAAGGGGACTATGGCTACACCTTC. Its protein product is CASRIEGDYGYTF. The V call is TRBV6-4, the J call TRBJ1-2; maybe TRBD1 (5 bases). The CDR3 consists of 13 residues. With 6 bases removed from V and 3 bases from J, the gap between germline ends came to 11 bases. In germline, CDR1 is MRHNA, CDR2 SNTAGT.

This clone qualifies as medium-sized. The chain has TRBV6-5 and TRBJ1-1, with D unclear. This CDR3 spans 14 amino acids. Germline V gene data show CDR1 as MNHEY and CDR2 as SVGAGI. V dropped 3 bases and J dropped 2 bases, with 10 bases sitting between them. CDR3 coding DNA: TGTGCCAGCAGTTATAGAGAAGGAAACACTGAAGCTTTCTTT. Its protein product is CASSYREGNTEAFF.

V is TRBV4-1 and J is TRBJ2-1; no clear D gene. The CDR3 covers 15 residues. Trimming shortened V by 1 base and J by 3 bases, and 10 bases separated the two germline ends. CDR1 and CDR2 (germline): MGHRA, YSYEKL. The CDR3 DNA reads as TGCGCCAGCAGCCAAGGCGAAGAAATCTACAATGAGCAGTTCTTC. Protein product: CASSQGEEIYNEQFF.

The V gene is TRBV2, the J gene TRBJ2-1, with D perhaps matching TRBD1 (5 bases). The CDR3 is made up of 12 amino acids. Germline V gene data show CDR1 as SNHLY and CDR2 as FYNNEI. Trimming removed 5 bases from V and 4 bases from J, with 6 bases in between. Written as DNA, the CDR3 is TGTGCCAGCAGTCAGGGTTACAATGAGCAGTTCTTC. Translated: CASSQGYNEQFF.

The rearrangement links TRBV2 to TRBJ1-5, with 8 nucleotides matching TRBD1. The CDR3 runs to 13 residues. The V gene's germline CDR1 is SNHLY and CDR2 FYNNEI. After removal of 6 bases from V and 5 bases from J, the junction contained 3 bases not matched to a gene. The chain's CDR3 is CASSGDRHQPQHF. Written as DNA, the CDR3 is TGTGCCAGCAGCGGGGACAGGCATCAGCCCCAGCATTTT. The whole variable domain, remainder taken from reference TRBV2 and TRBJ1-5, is EPEVTQTPSHQVTQMGQEVILRCVPISNHLYFYWYRQILGQKVEFLVSFYNNEISEKSEIFDDQFSVERPDGSNFTLKIRSTKLEDSAMYFCASSGDRHQPQHFGDGTRLSIL.